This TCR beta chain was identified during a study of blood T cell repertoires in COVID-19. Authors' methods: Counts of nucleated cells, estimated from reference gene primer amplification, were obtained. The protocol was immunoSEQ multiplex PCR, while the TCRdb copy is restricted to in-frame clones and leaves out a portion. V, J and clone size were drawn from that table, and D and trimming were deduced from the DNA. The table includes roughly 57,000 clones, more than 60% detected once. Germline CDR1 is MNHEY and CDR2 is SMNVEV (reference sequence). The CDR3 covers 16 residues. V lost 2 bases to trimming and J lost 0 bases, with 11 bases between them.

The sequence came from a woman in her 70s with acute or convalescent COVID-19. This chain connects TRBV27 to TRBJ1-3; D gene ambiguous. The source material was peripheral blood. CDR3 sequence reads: CASSLRPGGSGNTIYF. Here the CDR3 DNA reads TGTGCCAGCAGTTTACGGCCGGGTGGCTCTGGAAACACCATATATTTT.